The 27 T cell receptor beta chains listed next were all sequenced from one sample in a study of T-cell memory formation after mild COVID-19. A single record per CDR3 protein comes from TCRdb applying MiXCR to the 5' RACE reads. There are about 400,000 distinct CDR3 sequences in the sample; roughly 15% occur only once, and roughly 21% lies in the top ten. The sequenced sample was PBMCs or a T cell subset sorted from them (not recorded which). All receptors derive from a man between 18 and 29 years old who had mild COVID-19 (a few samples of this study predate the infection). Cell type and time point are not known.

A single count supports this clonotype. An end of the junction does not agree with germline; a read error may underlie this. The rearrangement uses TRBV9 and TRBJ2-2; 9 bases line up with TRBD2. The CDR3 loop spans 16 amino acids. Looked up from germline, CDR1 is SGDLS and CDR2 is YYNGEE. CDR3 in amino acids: CASSVASGRNTGELSF. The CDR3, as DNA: TGTGCCAGCAGCGTAGCCAGCGGGAGGAACACCGGGGAGCTGTCTTTT.

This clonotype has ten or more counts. The CDR3 spells CASSLAGVRETQYF. In nucleotides, the CDR3 is TGCGCCAGCAGCTTGGCCGGAGTACGAGAGACCCAGTACTTC. The chain employs TRBV5-1 and TRBJ2-5; no definite D call. Trimming cost V 0 bases and J 4 bases, with 10 bases left between them. Per germline, CDR1 SGHRS and CDR2 YFSETQ. This CDR3 has 14 residues.

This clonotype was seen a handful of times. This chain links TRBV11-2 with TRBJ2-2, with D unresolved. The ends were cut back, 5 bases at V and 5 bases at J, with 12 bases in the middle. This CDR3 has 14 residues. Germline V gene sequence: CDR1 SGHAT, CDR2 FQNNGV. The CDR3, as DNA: TGTGCCAGCAGCGCATACGTCGGGACCGGGGAGCTGTTTTTT. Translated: CASSAYVGTGELFF.

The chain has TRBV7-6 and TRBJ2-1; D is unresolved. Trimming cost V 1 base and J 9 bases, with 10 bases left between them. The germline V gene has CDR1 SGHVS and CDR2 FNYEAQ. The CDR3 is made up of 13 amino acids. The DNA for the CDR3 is TGTGCCAGCAGCTTAGGGACGCGTGGTGAGCAGTTCTTC. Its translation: CASSLGTRGEQFF.

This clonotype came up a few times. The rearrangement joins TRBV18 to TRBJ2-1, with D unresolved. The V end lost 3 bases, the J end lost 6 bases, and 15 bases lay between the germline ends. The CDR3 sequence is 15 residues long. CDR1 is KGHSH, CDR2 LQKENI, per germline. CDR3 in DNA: TGTGCCAGCTCACCTCTAGTTGATTTGGGCAATGAGCAGTTCTTC. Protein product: CASSPLVDLGNEQFF. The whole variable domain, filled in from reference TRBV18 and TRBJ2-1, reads NAGVMQNPRHLVRRRGQEARLRCSPMKGHSHVYWYRQLPEEGLKFMVYLQKENIIDESGMPKERFSAEFPKEGPSILRIQQVVRGDSAAYFCASSPLVDLGNEQFFGPGTRLTVL.

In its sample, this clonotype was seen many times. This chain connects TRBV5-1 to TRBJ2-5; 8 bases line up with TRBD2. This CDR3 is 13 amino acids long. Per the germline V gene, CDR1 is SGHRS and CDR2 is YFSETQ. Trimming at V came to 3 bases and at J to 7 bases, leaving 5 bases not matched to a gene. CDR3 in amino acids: CASSWTRGGTQYF. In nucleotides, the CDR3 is TGCGCCAGCAGCTGGACTCGGGGGGGGACCCAGTACTTC.

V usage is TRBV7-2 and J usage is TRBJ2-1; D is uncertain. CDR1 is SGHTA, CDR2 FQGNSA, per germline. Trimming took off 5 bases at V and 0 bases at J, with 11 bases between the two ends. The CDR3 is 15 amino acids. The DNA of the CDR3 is TGTGCCAGCAGCCGCTTCTGGGGCTCCTACAATGAGCAGTTCTTC. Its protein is CASSRFWGSYNEQFF. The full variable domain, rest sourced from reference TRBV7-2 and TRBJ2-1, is GAGVSQSPSNKVTEKGKDVELRCDPISGHTALYWYRQSLGQGLEFLIYFQGNSAPDKSGLPSDRFSAERTGGSVSTLTIQRTQQEDSAVYLCASSRFWGSYNEQFFGPGTRLTVL.

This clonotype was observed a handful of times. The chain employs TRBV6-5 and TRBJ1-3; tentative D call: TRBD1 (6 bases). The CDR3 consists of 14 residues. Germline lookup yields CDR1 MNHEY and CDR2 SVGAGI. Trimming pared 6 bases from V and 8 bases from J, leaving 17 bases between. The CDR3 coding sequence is TGTGCCAGCAGCCGCACCCACAGGGATTACACCATATATTTT. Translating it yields CASSRTHRDYTIYF.

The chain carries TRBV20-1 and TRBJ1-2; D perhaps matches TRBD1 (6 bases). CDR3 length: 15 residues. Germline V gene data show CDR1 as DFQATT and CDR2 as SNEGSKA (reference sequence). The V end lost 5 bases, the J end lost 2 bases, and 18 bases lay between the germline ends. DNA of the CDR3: TGCAGTGCTTATAGTCTTGACAGGCAGAACTATGGCTACACCTTC. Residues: CSAYSLDRQNYGYTF.

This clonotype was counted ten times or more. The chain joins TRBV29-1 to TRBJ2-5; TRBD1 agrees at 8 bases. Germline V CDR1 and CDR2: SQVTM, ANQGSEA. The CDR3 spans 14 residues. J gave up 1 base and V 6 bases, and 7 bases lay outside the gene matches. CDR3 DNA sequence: TGCAGCGTCCCAGGGGGCGTACTCCAAGAGACCCAGTACTTC. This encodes CSVPGGVLQETQYF.

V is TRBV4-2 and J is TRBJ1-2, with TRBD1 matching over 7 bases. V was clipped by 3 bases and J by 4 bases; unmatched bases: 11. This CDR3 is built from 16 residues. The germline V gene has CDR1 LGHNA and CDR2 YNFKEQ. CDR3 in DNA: TGTGCCAGCAGCCACAACAGGGGAGGGATCAGCTATGGCTACACCTTC. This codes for CASSHNRGGISYGYTF.

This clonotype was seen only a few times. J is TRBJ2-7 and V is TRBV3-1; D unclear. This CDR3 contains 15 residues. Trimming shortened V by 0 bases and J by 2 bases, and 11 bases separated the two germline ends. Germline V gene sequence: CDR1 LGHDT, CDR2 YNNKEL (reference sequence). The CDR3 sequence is CASSQESRGTYEQYF. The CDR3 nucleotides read TGTGCCAGCAGCCAAGAATCGAGAGGTACCTACGAGCAGTACTTC.

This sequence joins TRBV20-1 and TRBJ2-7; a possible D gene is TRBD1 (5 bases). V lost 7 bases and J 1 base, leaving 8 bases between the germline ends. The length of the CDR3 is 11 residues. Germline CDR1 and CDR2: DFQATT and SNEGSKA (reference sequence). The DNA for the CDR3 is TGCAGTGGGCAGGGTTCCTACGAGCAGTACTTC. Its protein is CSGQGSYEQYF.

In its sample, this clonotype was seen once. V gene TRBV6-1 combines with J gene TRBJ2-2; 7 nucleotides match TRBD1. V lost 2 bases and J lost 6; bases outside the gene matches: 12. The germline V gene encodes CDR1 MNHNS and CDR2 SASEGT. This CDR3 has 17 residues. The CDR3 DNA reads TGTGCCAGCAGTGAACCGGTTCGTGGGACAGCCTCCGGGGAGCTGTTTTTT. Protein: CASSEPVRGTASGELFF.

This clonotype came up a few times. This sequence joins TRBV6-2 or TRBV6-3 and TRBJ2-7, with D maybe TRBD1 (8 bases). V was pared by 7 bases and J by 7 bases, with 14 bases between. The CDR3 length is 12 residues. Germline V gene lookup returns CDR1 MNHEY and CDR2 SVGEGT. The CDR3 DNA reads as TGTGCCAGCACCGGACAGGGAGGGGAGCAGTACGTC. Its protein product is CASTGQGGEQYV.

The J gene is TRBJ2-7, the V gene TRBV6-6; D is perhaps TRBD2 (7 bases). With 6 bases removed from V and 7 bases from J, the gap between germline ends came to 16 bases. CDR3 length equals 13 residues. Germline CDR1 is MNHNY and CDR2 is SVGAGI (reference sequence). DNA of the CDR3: TGTGCCAGCAGACTGGCGGGGGCGTTGGAGCAGTACGTC. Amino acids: CASRLAGALEQYV.

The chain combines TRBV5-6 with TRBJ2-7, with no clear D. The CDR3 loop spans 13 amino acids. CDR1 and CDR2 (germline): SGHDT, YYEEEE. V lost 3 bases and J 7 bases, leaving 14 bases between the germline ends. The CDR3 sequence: CASSSGVMEEQYF. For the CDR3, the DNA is TGTGCCAGCAGCTCGGGTGTCATGGAGGAGCAGTACTTC. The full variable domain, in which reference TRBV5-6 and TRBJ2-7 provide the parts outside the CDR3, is DAGVTQSPTHLIKTRGQQVTLRCSPKSGHDTVSWYQQALGQGPQFIFQYYEEEERQRGNFPDRFSGHQFPNYSSELNVNALLLGDSALYLCASSSGVMEEQYFGPGTRLTVT.

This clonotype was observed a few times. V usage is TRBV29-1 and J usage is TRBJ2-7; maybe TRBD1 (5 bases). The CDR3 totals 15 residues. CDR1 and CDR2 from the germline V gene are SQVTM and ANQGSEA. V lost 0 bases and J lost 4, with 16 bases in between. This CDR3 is CSVEDRQGVEYEQYF. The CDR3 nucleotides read TGCAGCGTTGAAGATCGTCAGGGCGTGGAATACGAGCAGTACTTC.

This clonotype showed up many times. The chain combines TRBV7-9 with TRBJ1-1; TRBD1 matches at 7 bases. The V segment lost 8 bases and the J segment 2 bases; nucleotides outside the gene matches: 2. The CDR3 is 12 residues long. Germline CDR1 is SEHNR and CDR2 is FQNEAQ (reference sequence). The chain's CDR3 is CASHRGNTEAFF. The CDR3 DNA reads TGTGCCAGCCACAGGGGCAACACTGAAGCTTTCTTT.

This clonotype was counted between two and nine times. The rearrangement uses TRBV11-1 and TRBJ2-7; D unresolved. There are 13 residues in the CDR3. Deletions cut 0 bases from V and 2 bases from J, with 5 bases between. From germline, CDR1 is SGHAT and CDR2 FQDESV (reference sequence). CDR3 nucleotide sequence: TGTGCCAGCAGCTTAGCTGGGCCCTACGAGCAGTACTTC. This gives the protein CASSLAGPYEQYF.

CDR3 sequence reads: CASSQDHHGPDSGGGTEAFF. DNA for the CDR3: TGCGCCAGCAGCCAAGACCACCATGGCCCGGACAGCGGAGGGGGGACTGAAGCTTTCTTT. V and J are TRBV4-3 and TRBJ1-1; D might be TRBD1 (6 bases). Germline loops: CDR1 LGHNA, CDR2 YSLEER. V gave up 0 bases and J gave up 5 bases, with 28 bases separating them. This CDR3 has 20 amino acids.

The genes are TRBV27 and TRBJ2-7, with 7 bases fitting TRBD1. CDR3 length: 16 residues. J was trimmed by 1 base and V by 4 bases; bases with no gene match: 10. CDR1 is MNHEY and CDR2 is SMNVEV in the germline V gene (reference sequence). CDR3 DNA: TGTGCCAGCAGTTCCCGACAGGGTTTGGCGTCCTACGAGCAGTACTTC. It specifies CASSSRQGLASYEQYF.

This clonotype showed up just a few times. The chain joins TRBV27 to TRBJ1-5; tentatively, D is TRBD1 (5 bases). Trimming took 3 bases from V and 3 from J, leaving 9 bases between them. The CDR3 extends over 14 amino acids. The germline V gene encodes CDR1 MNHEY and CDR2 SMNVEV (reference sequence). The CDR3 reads CASSLRGVNQPQHF. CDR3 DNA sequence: TGTGCCAGCAGTTTGAGAGGGGTCAATCAGCCCCAGCATTTT.

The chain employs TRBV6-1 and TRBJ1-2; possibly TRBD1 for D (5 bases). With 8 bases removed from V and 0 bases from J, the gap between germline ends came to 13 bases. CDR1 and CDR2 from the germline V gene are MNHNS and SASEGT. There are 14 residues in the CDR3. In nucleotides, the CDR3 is TGTGCCAGCGGGGAGGGACTGCCTAACTATGGCTACACCTTC. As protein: CASGEGLPNYGYTF.

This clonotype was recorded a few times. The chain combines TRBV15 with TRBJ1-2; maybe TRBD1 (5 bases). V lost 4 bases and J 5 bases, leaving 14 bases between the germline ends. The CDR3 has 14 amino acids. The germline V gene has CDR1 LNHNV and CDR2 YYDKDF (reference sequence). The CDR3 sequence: CATSTRDGRYGYTF. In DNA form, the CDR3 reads TGTGCCACCAGCACAAGGGACGGACGGTATGGCTACACCTTC.

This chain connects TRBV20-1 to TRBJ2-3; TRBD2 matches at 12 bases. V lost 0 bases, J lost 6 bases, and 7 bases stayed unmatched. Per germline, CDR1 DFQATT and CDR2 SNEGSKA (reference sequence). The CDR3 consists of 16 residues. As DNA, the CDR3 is TGCAGTGCTAGAGATCCTCTAGCGGGGGGGCGTGATACGCAGTATTTT. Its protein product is CSARDPLAGGRDTQYF.

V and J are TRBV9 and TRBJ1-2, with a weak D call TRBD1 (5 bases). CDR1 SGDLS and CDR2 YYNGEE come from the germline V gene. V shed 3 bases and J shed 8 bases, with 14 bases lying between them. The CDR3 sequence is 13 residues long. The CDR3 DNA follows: TGTGCCAGCAGCGGGGGGAACGCGGGGGGCTACACCTTC. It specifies CASSGGNAGGYTF.